The sequence of this T cell receptor beta chain was determined in a study of blood T cell repertoires in COVID-19 (dated by TCRdb to about 2020). Looking at the study overall: Samples covering the acute and convalescent phases of COVID-19 were provided by collaborators in the United States, Italy and Spain. The prospective study material was composed of cDNA or gDNA derived from T cells, B-cell-depleted T cells, or PBMCs. Subjects who had been exposed to COVID-19, were actively infected with it, or had recovered from it provided the deeply sampled blood TCRbeta repertoires that made up the dataset. The repertoires were made available in a free public database intended to serve as a resource for research on the immune response to SARS-CoV-2. The samples were drawn from two sources: the first 160 participants of the ongoing ImmuneRACE study, and 1,200 or so subjects contributed by 6 global collaborators. The sample metadata nearly always contained a de-identified subject ID, COVID-19 status, age in years and sex. HLA class I and class II types, where available, came from metadata supplied by the sample provider rather than from assay-based typing. Results the study describes overall, beyond this receptor: How much clinical and demographic metadata was included differed by source and by participant, and the metadata was provided uncurated.

TCRbeta CDR3 regions were amplified from genomic DNA using the immunoSEQ Assay, a bias-controlled multiplex PCR. As for the original processing: The number of nucleated cells in each sample was estimated from the amplification of reference gene primers within the assay. Sequence reads were collapsed and filtered to measure the absolute abundance of every unique TCRbeta CDR3 rearrangement. For each sample, productive Simpson clonality was calculated by taking the square root of Simpson's diversity index across productive rearrangements. TCRdb took over this immuneACCESS table, retaining in-frame rearrangements with V and J assigned. Such tables are incomplete; in checked studies, under half of the missing clones stem from an unresolved V gene, and the remainder is unexplained. V and J calls plus clone size are reproduced from that table; the DNA served to infer D and trimming. In all, the sample holds roughly 110,000 clones, and just over 90% of those were seen once. The top ten hold roughly 1.3% of the sample.

CDR1 is given as LGHNA and CDR2 as YSLEER, both from the germline V gene. V is shortened by 0 bases, J by 0 bases, and the region joining them spans 13 bases. The CDR3 holds 17 amino acids from the cysteine to the phenylalanine. The CDR3 DNA has 51 bases and is translated from base 1. This clone was observed a few times. Its antigen target is currently unknown. No clone much larger than this one lies a single base away; base qualities are absent. Whole blood was collected in K2EDTA tubes by collaborating institutions according to the institutions' own protocols. For TCRbeta analysis, collaborator samples were shipped as frozen whole blood, as isolated PBMCs, or as DNA extracted from either sample type.

The sequencing sample was made of peripheral blood. This receptor chain uses TRBV4-3 and TRBJ2-3; the D gene lacks a confident call. This TCR derives from a woman younger than 45 with acute or convalescent COVID-19. In nucleotides, the sequence is TGCGCCAGCAGCCAAGATCTCAGCGTCGGGAGCACAGATACGCAGTATTTT. Its translation is CASSQDLSVGSTDTQYF.